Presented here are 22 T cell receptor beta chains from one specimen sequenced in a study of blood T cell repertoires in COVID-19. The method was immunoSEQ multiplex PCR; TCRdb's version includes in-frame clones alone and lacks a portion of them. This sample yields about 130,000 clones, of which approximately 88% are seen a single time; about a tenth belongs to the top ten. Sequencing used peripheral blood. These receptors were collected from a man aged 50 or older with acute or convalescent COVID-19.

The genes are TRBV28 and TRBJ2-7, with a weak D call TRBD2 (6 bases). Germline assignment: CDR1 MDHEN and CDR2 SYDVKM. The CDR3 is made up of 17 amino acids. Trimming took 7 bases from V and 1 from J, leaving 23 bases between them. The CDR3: CASITSIGYGSSYEQYF. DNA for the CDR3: TGTGCCAGCATCACTAGCATTGGGTACGGGAGTTCCTACGAGCAGTACTTC.

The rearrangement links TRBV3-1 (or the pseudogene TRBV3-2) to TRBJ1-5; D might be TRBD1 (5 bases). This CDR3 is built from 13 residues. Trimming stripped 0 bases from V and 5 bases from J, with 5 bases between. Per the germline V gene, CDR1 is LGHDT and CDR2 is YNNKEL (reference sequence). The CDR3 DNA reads TGTGCCAGCAGCCAAGAAGGGGATCAGCCCCAGCATTTT. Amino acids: CASSQEGDQPQHF.

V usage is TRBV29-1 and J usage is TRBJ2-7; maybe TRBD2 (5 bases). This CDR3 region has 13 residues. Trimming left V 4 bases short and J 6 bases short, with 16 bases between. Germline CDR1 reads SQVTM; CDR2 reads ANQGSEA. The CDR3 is CSVGGWVSCEQYF. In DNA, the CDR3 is TGCAGCGTTGGAGGGTGGGTAAGTTGCGAGCAGTACTTC.

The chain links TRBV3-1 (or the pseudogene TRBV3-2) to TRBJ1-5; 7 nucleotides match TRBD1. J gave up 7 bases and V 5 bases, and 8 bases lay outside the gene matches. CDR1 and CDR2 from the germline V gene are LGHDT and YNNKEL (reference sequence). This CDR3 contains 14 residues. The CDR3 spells CASSSDRRNQPQHF. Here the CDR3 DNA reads TGTGCCAGCAGCTCGGACAGGAGGAACCAGCCCCAGCATTTT.

In DNA form, the CDR3 reads TGTGCCATCAGTACCGGACAGGGGTCCTACAATGAGCAGTTCTTC. Its translation: CAISTGQGSYNEQFF. The V and J genes are TRBV10-3 and TRBJ2-1; the match to TRBD1 covers 9 bases. After removal of 5 bases from V and 1 base from J, the junction contained 3 bases not matched to a gene. In germline, CDR1 is ENHRY, CDR2 SYGVKD. This CDR3 region has 15 residues.

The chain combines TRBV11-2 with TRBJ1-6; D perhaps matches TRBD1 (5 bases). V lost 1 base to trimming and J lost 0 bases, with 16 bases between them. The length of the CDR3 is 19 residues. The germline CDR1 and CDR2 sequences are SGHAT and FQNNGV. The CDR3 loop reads CASSLGPRGTVSYNSPLHF. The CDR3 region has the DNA TGTGCCAGCAGCTTAGGTCCACGGGGGACCGTCTCCTATAATTCACCCCTCCACTTT. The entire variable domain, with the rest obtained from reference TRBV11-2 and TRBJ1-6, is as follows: EAGVAQSPRYKIIEKRQSVAFWCNPISGHATLYWYQQILGQGPKLLIQFQNNGVVDDSQLPKDRFSAERLKGVDSTLKIQPAKLEDSAVYLCASSLGPRGTVSYNSPLHFGNGTRLTVT.

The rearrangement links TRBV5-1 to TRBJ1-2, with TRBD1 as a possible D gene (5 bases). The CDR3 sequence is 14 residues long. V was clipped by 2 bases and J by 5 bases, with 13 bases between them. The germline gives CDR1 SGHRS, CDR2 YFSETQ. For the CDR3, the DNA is TGCGCCAGCAGCTTAGGCGGGACCTCATATGGCTACACCTTC. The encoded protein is CASSLGGTSYGYTF.

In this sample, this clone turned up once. DNA of the CDR3: TGCGCCAGCAGTGATCCCCGAGCGGGAGAACCGGTAGGCACAGATACGCAGTATTTT. This translates into CASSDPRAGEPVGTDTQYF. V is TRBV10-1 and J is TRBJ2-3; 8 nucleotides agree with TRBD2. Germline V gene data show CDR1 as WNHNN and CDR2 as SYGVQD (reference sequence). This CDR3 is 19 amino acids long. Trimming removed 3 bases from V and 1 base from J; junction bases left unmatched: 15.

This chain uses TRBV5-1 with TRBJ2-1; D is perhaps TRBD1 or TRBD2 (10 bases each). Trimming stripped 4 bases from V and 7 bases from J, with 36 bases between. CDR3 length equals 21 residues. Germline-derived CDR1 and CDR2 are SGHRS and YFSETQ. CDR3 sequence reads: CASSRDRGSEYSGRAWNEQFF. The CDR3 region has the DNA TGCGCCAGCAGCAGGGACAGGGGATCGGAATACAGCGGGAGGGCCTGGAATGAGCAGTTCTTC.

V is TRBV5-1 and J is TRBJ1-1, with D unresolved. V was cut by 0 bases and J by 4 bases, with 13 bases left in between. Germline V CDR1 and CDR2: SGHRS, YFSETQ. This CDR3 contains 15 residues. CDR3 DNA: TGCGCCAGCAGCTTGGCCCTTGGGGAGGTCACTGAAGCTTTCTTT. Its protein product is CASSLALGEVTEAFF.

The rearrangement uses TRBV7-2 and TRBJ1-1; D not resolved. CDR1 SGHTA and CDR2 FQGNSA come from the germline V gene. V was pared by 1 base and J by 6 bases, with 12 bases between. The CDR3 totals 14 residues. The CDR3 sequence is CASSLGGFAPEAFF. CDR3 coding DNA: TGTGCCAGCAGCTTAGGCGGGTTTGCACCTGAAGCTTTCTTT.

The CDR3 here is CASSVLAGRTEAFF. DNA for the CDR3: TGTGCCAGCAGTGTCCTGGCAGGGAGGACTGAAGCTTTCTTT. This chain uses TRBV2 with TRBJ1-1; a weak D match, TRBD1 (5 bases). CDR3 length equals 14 residues. CDR1 SNHLY and CDR2 FYNNEI come from the germline V gene. Between the trimmed V and J ends, which lost 4 bases and 5 bases, there was a span of 14 bases.

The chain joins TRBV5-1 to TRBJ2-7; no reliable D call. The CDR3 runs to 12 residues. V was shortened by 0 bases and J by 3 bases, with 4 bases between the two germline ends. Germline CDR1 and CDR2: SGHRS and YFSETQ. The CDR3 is CASSLGHYEQYF. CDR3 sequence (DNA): TGCGCCAGCAGCTTGGGGCACTACGAGCAGTACTTC.

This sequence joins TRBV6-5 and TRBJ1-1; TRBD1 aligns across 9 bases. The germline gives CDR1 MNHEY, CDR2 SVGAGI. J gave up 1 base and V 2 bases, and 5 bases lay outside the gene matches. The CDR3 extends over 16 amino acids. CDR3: CASSYPRQGGNTEAFF. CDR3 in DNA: TGTGCCAGCAGTTACCCAAGACAGGGGGGGAACACTGAAGCTTTCTTT.

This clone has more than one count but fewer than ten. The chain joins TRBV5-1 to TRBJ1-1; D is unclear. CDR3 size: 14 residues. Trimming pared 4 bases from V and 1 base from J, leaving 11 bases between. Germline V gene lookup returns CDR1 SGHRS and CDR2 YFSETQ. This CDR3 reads CASSPPAGNTEAFF. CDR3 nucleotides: TGCGCCAGCAGCCCCCCGGCGGGGAACACTGAAGCTTTCTTT.

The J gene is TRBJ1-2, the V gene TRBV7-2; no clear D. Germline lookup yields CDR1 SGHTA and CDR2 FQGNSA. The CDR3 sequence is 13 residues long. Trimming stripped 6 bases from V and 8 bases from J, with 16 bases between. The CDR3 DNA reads TGTGCCAGCAGTGAGTCGAAGCTCAGGGGCTACACCTTC. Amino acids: CASSESKLRGYTF.

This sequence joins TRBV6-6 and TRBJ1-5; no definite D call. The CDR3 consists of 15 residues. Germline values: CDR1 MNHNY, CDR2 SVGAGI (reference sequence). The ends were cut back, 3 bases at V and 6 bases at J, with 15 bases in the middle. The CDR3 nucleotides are TGTGCCAGCAGTTATCCGGGGATTCGGTTTCAGCCCCAGCATTTT. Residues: CASSYPGIRFQPQHF.

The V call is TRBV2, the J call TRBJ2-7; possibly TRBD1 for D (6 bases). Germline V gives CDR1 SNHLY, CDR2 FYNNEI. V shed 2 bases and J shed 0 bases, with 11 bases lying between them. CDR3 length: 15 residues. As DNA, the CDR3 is TGTGCCAGCAGTGAAATGGACAGCAGCTCCTACGAGCAGTACTTC. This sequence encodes CASSEMDSSSYEQYF.

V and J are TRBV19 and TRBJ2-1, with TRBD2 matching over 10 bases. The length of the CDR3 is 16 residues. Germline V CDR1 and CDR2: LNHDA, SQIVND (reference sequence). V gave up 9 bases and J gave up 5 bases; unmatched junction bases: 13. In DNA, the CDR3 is TGTGCCAGCCGGAATATTAGACTAGCGGGTCACAATGAGCAGTTCTTC. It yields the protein CASRNIRLAGHNEQFF. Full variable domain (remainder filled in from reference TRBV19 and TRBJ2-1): DGGITQSPKYLFRKEGQNVTLSCEQNLNHDAMYWYRQDPGQGLRLIYYSQIVNDFQKGDIAEGYSVSREKKESFPLTVTSAQKNPTAFYLCASRNIRLAGHNEQFFGPGTRLTVL.

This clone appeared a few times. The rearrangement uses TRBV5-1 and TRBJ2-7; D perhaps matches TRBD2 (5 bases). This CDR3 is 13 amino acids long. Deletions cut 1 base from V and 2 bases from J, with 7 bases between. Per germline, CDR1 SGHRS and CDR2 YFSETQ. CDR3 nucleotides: TGCGCCAGCAGCTTGTCCGGGACCTACGAGCAGTACTTC. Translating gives CASSLSGTYEQYF.

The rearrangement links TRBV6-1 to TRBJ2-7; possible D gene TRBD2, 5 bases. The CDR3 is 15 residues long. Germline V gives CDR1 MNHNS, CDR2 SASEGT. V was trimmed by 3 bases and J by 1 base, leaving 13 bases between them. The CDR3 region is CASSERVDGSYEQYF. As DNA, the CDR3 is TGTGCCAGCAGTGAGCGGGTAGACGGATCCTACGAGCAGTACTTC.

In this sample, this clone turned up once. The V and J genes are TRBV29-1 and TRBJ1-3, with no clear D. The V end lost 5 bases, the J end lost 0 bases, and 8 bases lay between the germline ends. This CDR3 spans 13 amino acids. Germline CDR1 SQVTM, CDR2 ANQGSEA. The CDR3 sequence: CSVLTNSGNTIYF. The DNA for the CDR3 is TGCAGCGTTCTAACTAACTCTGGAAACACCATATATTTT.